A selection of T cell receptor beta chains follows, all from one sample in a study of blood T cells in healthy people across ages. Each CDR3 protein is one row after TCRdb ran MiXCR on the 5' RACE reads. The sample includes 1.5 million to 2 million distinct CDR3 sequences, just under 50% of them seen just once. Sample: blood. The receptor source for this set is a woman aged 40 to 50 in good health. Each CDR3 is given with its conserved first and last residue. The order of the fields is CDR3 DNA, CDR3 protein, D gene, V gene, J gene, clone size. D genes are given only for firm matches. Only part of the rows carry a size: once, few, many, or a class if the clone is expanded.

CDR3nt: TGTGCCAGCACCCGGGCTAGAAGGGCAGATACGCAGTATTTT
CDR3aa: CASTRARRADTQYF
d_gene: -
v_gene: TRBV7-2
j_gene: TRBJ2-3
abundance: few

CDR3nt: TGTGCCAGCAGTTTAGGGACTCCCGTCCGTGGCTACACCTTC
CDR3aa: CASSLGTPVRGYTF
d_gene: -
v_gene: TRBV27
j_gene: TRBJ1-2
abundance: once

CDR3nt: TGTGCCATCAGTGAGCTACCCAAGGAGCGGGGGGGCCGATGGCAAGAGACCCAGTACTTC
CDR3aa: CAISELPKERGGRWQETQYF
d_gene: TRBD2
v_gene: TRBV10-3
j_gene: TRBJ2-5
abundance: -

CDR3nt: TGTGCCAGCAGTGGTTGGGTAGCGGGGGAAACCCAGTTCTTC
CDR3aa: CASSGWVAGETQFF
d_gene: TRBD2
v_gene: TRBV2
j_gene: TRBJ2-1
abundance: -

CDR3nt: TGTGCCAGCAGCACCTACAGGGGGCTGACTAATGAAAAACTGTTTTTT
CDR3aa: CASSTYRGLTNEKLFF
d_gene: -
v_gene: TRBV21-1
j_gene: TRBJ1-4
abundance: once

CDR3nt: TGTGCCAGCGGGGACAGGGTCAGCAATCAGCCCCAGCATTTT
CDR3aa: CASGDRVSNQPQHF
d_gene: TRBD1
v_gene: TRBV6-2/TRBV6-3
j_gene: TRBJ1-5
abundance: -

CDR3nt: TGCAGCGTTGTCTTAAGGATCGTGCAGACCCAGTACTTC
CDR3aa: CSVVLRIVQTQYF
d_gene: -
v_gene: TRBV29-1
j_gene: TRBJ2-5
abundance: few

CDR3nt: TGTGCCACCAGTAATCGTATCAGAAGCACAGATACGCAGTATTTT
CDR3aa: CATSNRIRSTDTQYF
d_gene: -
v_gene: TRBV24-1
j_gene: TRBJ2-3
abundance: -

CDR3nt: TGTGCCACCAGCAGAGTCCGGGACAGAATAGTCAATGAGCAGTTCTTC
CDR3aa: CATSRVRDRIVNEQFF
d_gene: TRBD1
v_gene: TRBV15
j_gene: TRBJ2-1
abundance: -

CDR3nt: TGCAGTGCTAGAGATACGACCCTATTGATACAAGAGACCCAGTACTTC
CDR3aa: CSARDTTLLIQETQYF
d_gene: -
v_gene: TRBV20-1
j_gene: TRBJ2-5
abundance: -

CDR3nt: TGTGCCAGCCCGCCATCGACAGAATCCCTCTCGGGCTACGAGCAGTACTTC
CDR3aa: CASPPSTESLSGYEQYF
d_gene: -
v_gene: TRBV28
j_gene: TRBJ2-7
abundance: few

CDR3nt: TGCGCCAGCAGAAAGGGACAGGGGGTAGCAGATACGCAGTATTTT
CDR3aa: CASRKGQGVADTQYF
d_gene: TRBD1
v_gene: TRBV5-1
j_gene: TRBJ2-3
abundance: -

CDR3nt: TGTGCCAGCAGTTATAGCCTGACAAGGGAAACCTACGAGCAGTACTTC
CDR3aa: CASSYSLTRETYEQYF
d_gene: -
v_gene: TRBV6-5
j_gene: TRBJ2-7
abundance: -

CDR3nt: TGCAGTGCTGACAGGGTCTCAGCTAACTATGGCTACACCTTC
CDR3aa: CSADRVSANYGYTF
d_gene: TRBD1
v_gene: TRBV20-1
j_gene: TRBJ1-2
abundance: few

CDR3nt: TGTGCCACCAGTGATTTGCCGGGACGGCAAGCCCAAGAGACCCAGTACTTC
CDR3aa: CATSDLPGRQAQETQYF
d_gene: -
v_gene: TRBV24-1
j_gene: TRBJ2-5
abundance: -

CDR3nt: TGCAGCGTTGGAGGGGCAGGGGGCCCCTACGAGCAGTACTTC
CDR3aa: CSVGGAGGPYEQYF
d_gene: TRBD1
v_gene: TRBV29-1
j_gene: TRBJ2-7
abundance: -

CDR3nt: TGTGCCAGCAGTTACTTCGGGACAGGGTACCAAGAGACCCAGTACTTC
CDR3aa: CASSYFGTGYQETQYF
d_gene: TRBD1
v_gene: TRBV6-2/TRBV6-3
j_gene: TRBJ2-5
abundance: -

CDR3nt: TGTGCCAGCAGTTTATTTCCTAACTATGGCTACACCTTC
CDR3aa: CASSLFPNYGYTF
d_gene: -
v_gene: TRBV7-6
j_gene: TRBJ1-2
abundance: few

CDR3nt: TGCAGCGTTATCTGGGGCAATAGCAATCAGCCCCAGCATTTT
CDR3aa: CSVIWGNSNQPQHF
d_gene: -
v_gene: TRBV29-1
j_gene: TRBJ1-5
abundance: -

CDR3nt: TGTGCCATCAGTGTAAAAAGCGGAGAGACCCAGTACTTC
CDR3aa: CAISVKSGETQYF
d_gene: -
v_gene: TRBV10-3
j_gene: TRBJ2-5
abundance: -

CDR3nt: TGTGCCAGCAGCGTAGTTGGAGGGTGGAACACAGATACGCAGTATTTT
CDR3aa: CASSVVGGWNTDTQYF
d_gene: -
v_gene: TRBV9
j_gene: TRBJ2-3
abundance: once

CDR3nt: TGTGCCAGCAGTACCTCTAGGCAGGGCAATGAGCAGTTCTTC
CDR3aa: CASSTSRQGNEQFF
d_gene: -
v_gene: TRBV27
j_gene: TRBJ2-1
abundance: few

CDR3nt: TGTGCCAGCAGTGAGCTAGGAACCGGGCCCCCGTATTTT
CDR3aa: CASSELGTGPPYF
d_gene: -
v_gene: TRBV25-1
j_gene: TRBJ2-3
abundance: few

CDR3nt: TGTGCCAGCACCGCAGGGGGGGGGAGCACAGATACGCAGTATTTT
CDR3aa: CASTAGGGSTDTQYF
d_gene: -
v_gene: TRBV6-2/TRBV6-3
j_gene: TRBJ2-3
abundance: -

CDR3nt: TGCAGTGCGTTACTAGCGTCGACCTACAATGAGCAGTTCTTC
CDR3aa: CSALLASTYNEQFF
d_gene: TRBD2
v_gene: TRBV20-1
j_gene: TRBJ2-1
abundance: -

CDR3nt: TGCAGTGCTAACGGACAGGGCACGCTCTACGAGCAGTACTTC
CDR3aa: CSANGQGTLYEQYF
d_gene: TRBD1
v_gene: TRBV20-1
j_gene: TRBJ2-7
abundance: -

CDR3nt: TGCGCCAGCAGCCAACAGGTAATGAACACTGAAGCTTTCTTT
CDR3aa: CASSQQVMNTEAFF
d_gene: -
v_gene: TRBV4-3
j_gene: TRBJ1-1
abundance: many

CDR3nt: TGTGCCAGCAGTGAAGATCTAGCGGGGGACGAGCAGTACTTC
CDR3aa: CASSEDLAGDEQYF
d_gene: TRBD2
v_gene: TRBV6-1
j_gene: TRBJ2-7
abundance: -

CDR3nt: TGTGCCAGTATTAGGAGCAGCCTCGACGGGGGCTATGGCTACACCTTC
CDR3aa: CASIRSSLDGGYGYTF
d_gene: -
v_gene: TRBV19
j_gene: TRBJ1-2
abundance: few

CDR3nt: TGTGCCAGCAGCTGGACAGGGGTAGGCGGCTACACCTTC
CDR3aa: CASSWTGVGGYTF
d_gene: TRBD1
v_gene: TRBV4-2
j_gene: TRBJ1-2
abundance: -

CDR3nt: TGTGCCAGCAGTTCGGGACAGGGACCCAGGAAACTGTTTTTT
CDR3aa: CASSSGQGPRKLFF
d_gene: TRBD1
v_gene: TRBV12-3/TRBV12-4
j_gene: TRBJ1-4
abundance: few

CDR3nt: TGTGCCAGCAGCACGCCCCCTCAGGGCATTAGCTCCTACAATGAGCAGTTCTTC
CDR3aa: CASSTPPQGISSYNEQFF
d_gene: -
v_gene: TRBV9
j_gene: TRBJ2-1
abundance: -

CDR3nt: TGCGCCAGCAGCTTGTATCAGGTTGGAGACTATGGCTACACCTTC
CDR3aa: CASSLYQVGDYGYTF
d_gene: -
v_gene: TRBV5-1
j_gene: TRBJ1-2
abundance: -